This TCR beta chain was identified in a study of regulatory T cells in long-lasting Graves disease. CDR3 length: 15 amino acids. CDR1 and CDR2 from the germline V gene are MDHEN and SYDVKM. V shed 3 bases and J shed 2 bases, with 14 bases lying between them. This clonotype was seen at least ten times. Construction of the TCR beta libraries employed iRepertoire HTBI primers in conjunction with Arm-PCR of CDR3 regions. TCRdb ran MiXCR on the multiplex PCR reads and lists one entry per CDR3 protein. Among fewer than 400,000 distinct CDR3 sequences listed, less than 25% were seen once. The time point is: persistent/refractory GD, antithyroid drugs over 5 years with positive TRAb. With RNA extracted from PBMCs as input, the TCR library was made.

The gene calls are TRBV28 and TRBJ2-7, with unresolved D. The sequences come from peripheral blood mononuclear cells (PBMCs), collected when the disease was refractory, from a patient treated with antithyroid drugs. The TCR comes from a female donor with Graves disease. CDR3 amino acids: CASSFETQSPYEQYF. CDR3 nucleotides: TGTGCCAGCAGTTTCGAGACACAAAGCCCCTACGAGCAGTACTTC. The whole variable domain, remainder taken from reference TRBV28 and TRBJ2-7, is DVKVTQSSRYLVKRTGEKVFLECVQDMDHENMFWYRQDPGLGLRLIYFSYDVKMKEKGDIPEGYSVSREKKERFSLILESASTNQTSMYLCASSFETQSPYEQYFGPGTRLTVT.